The clone carrying this TCR beta chain was seen at least ten times. Newly diagnosed patients aged 18 to 65 had hyperthyroidism of under 2 months' duration. The CDR3 regions of TCR beta were amplified from RNA transcripts. TCR CDR3 underwent first-round RT-PCR with the HTBI primer set. One entry per CDR3 protein results from TCRdb running MiXCR on the multiplex PCR reads. The sample carries approximately 620,000 distinct CDR3 sequences, approximately 15% recorded once. The CDR3 runs to 14 residues. V shed 7 bases, J shed 5 bases, and the junction held 6 bases outside the gene matches. Germline loops: CDR1 SQVTM, CDR2 ANQGSEA. The data stem from a study of T cells in Graves' hyperthyroidism and ophthalmopathy. Study summary: Peripheral blood sampling occurred at initial diagnosis, before any treatment.

The sample taken for sequencing was blood. The chain links TRBV29-1 to TRBJ2-3; the match to TRBD2 covers 13 bases. The origin of this receptor is a woman in her twenties or thirties with Graves' hyperthyroidism that later progressed to Graves' ophthalmopathy. CDR3 sequence reads: CSAGTSGTIDTQYF. The CDR3 nucleotides are TGCAGCGCCGGGACTAGCGGGACCATAGATACGCAGTATTTT.